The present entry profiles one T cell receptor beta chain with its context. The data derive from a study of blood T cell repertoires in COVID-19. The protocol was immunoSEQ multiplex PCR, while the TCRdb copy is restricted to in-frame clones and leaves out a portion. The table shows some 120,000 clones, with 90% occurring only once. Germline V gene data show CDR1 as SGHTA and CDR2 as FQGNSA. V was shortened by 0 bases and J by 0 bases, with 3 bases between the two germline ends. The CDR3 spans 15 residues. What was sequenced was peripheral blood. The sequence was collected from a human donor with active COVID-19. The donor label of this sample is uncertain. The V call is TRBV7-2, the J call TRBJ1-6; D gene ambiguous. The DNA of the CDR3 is TGTGCCAGCAGCTTAGCCAACTCCTATAATTCACCCCTCCACTTT. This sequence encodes CASSLANSYNSPLHF.